A selection of T cell receptor beta chains follows, all from one sample in a study of CD8 T cells in ankylosing spondylitis. TCRdb reprocessed the 5' RACE reads via MiXCR and lists one record per CDR3 protein. The sample consists of approximately 150,000 distinct CDR3 sequences, roughly 31% of them appearing once. The sequencing sample was made of synovial fluid, either unsorted or a sorted T cell fraction (not recorded which). These TCRs come from a male donor with ankylosing spondylitis. The CDR3 runs from the conserved cysteine through the conserved F or W. The D gene is left open where the match is weak. Size tells how often a clone was seen (once, few, many) or the class of an expanded clone, and some rows leave it out.

j_call d_call v_call clone_size cdr3_aa cdr3_nt
TRBJ2-1 TRBD2 TRBV28 few CASNPSGTSGGNEQFF TGTGCCAGCAATCCCTCCGGGACTAGCGGAGGCAATGAGCAGTTCTTC
TRBJ1-1 TRBD1 TRBV28 NA CASSYRPSGTGGNTEAFF TGTGCCAGCAGTTACCGACCATCCGGGACAGGGGGGAACACTGAAGCTTTCTTT
TRBJ1-3 NA TRBV29-1 many CSVVGGAEVGNTIYF TGCAGCGTTGTCGGGGGGGCTGAAGTTGGAAACACCATATATTTT
TRBJ2-1 NA TRBV2 many CASSWDPRNEQFF TGTGCCAGCAGTTGGGACCCCAGGAATGAGCAGTTCTTC
TRBJ1-5 NA TRBV6-2/TRBV6-3 few CASSYSFGRDNQPQHF TGTGCCAGCAGTTACTCTTTCGGCAGGGATAATCAGCCCCAGCATTTT
TRBJ2-2 NA TRBV25-1 few CASSERTANTGELFF TGTGCCAGCAGTGAGAGGACAGCGAACACCGGGGAGCTGTTTTTT
TRBJ1-3 NA TRBV20-1 NA CSAPGGGSGNTIYF TGCAGTGCGCCCGGGGGGGGTTCTGGAAACACCATATATTTT
TRBJ1-2 NA TRBV28 NA CASLTRGLGYGYTF TGTGCCAGCCTCACGCGGGGGCTTGGGTATGGCTACACCTTC
TRBJ1-5 TRBD1 TRBV5-1 NA CASRPGGRDNQPQHF TGCGCCAGCAGGCCAGGGGGCCGGGACAATCAGCCCCAGCATTTT
TRBJ2-1 TRBD2 TRBV5-5 NA CASSTTSGEQFF TGTGCCAGCAGCACGACTAGCGGTGAGCAGTTCTTC
TRBJ1-5 NA TRBV5-1 NA CASSLDGGMGQPQHF TGCGCCAGCAGCTTAGACGGTGGGATGGGTCAGCCCCAGCATTTT
TRBJ2-7 NA TRBV11-1 few CASSKVDRSEEQYF TGTGCCAGCAGCAAAGTCGATCGTAGCGAGGAGCAGTACTTC
TRBJ2-1 TRBD2 TRBV7-9 NA CASSPGTSEGNEQFF TGTGCCAGCAGCCCTGGGACTAGCGAGGGCAATGAGCAGTTCTTC
TRBJ2-5 TRBD2 TRBV10-2 many CASRNSGGGGETQYF TGCGCCAGCAGAAATAGCGGGGGCGGCGGCGAGACCCAGTACTTC
TRBJ1-6 NA TRBV29-1 NA CSVGRSYNSPLHF TGCAGCGTCGGCAGATCTTATAATTCACCCCTCCACTTT
TRBJ2-3 NA TRBV11-2 many CASSLSTDTQYF TGTGCCAGCAGCTTAAGCACAGATACGCAGTATTTT
TRBJ1-1 NA TRBV20-1 NA CIGGGQTMNTEAFF TGCATCGGGGGGGGGCAGACCATGAACACTGAAGCTTTCTTT
TRBJ1-3 NA TRBV3-1 NA CASSLEEDTIYF TGTGCCAGCAGCCTTGAGGAAGACACCATATATTTT
TRBJ2-3 NA TRBV5-8 NA CASSPRVFLTDTQYF TGTGCCAGCAGCCCCCGGGTCTTCCTCACAGATACGCAGTATTTT
TRBJ1-2 TRBD1 TRBV20-1 few CSAPGGTELNYGYTF TGCAGTGCCCCTGGCGGGACAGAACTTAACTATGGCTACACCTTC
TRBJ1-5 NA TRBV12-3/TRBV12-4 many CASSLDRVSSQPQHF TGTGCCAGCAGTTTGGACAGAGTTTCTAGTCAGCCCCAGCATTTT
TRBJ1-4 NA TRBV4-1 NA CASSPSGTAKEKLFF TGCGCCAGCAGCCCCTCCGGGACGGCGAAGGAAAAACTGTTTTTT
TRBJ2-2 TRBD1 TRBV9 few CASSVGPQQGARTGELFF TGTGCCAGCAGCGTAGGACCCCAACAGGGGGCTAGGACCGGGGAGCTGTTTTTT
TRBJ1-5 NA TRBV5-6 few CASSLAGGAYQPQHF TGTGCCAGCAGCTTGGCGGGAGGGGCCTATCAGCCCCAGCATTTT
TRBJ2-1 NA TRBV5-1 few CASSSEGSQYNEQFF TGCGCCAGCAGCAGCGAGGGCTCGCAATACAATGAGCAGTTCTTC
TRBJ1-1 NA TRBV4-2 NA CAISPGQNTEAFF TGTGCCATCAGCCCAGGACAGAACACTGAAGCTTTCTTT
TRBJ2-7 TRBD1 TRBV28 NA CASSLWGQGSEQYF TGTGCCAGCAGTTTATGGGGACAGGGATCCGAGCAGTACTTC
TRBJ2-7 TRBD2 TRBV20-1 few CSAPPSGRSNYEQYF TGCAGTGCACCACCCAGCGGGAGAAGTAACTACGAGCAGTACTTC
TRBJ1-2 NA TRBV28 many CASRPGGSMFTDYGYTF TGTGCCAGCCGCCCCGGTGGATCTATGTTCACCGACTATGGCTACACCTTC
TRBJ2-1 NA TRBV5-1 NA CASSLETGTDDNEQFF TGCGCCAGCAGCTTGGAGACCGGGACGGACGACAATGAGCAGTTCTTC
TRBJ2-2 NA TRBV12-3/TRBV12-4 NA CANLQVLSGGGTGELFF TGTGCCAACCTCCAAGTTTTATCTGGGGGTGGGACCGGGGAGCTGTTTTTT
TRBJ1-6 NA TRBV18 NA CASSPSGAGGNSPLHF TGTGCCAGCTCACCATCAGGGGCCGGGGGTAATTCACCCCTCCACTTT
TRBJ2-1 TRBD2 TRBV5-1 few CASSYGLAGGFFDEQFF TGCGCCAGCAGCTACGGACTAGCGGGAGGGTTTTTCGATGAGCAGTTCTTC
TRBJ2-3 NA TRBV3-1 NA CAIGTSTDTQYF TGTGCCATAGGGACTAGCACAGATACGCAGTATTTT
TRBJ2-3 NA TRBV28 few CASSWGSATSTDTQYF TGTGCCAGCAGTTGGGGGAGCGCGACTAGCACAGATACGCAGTATTTT
TRBJ1-1 NA TRBV3-1 few CASSQGVDAFF TGTGCCAGCAGCCAGGGGGTGGACGCTTTCTTT
TRBJ2-2 NA TRBV4-3 NA CASSQDLGAGPDTGELFF TGCGCCAGCAGCCAAGATCTTGGCGCCGGACCGGACACCGGGGAGCTGTTTTTT
TRBJ2-7 NA TRBV7-8 many CASSLSSYQGGAYEQYF TGTGCCAGCAGCTTAAGTTCTTACCAGGGTGGGGCCTACGAGCAGTACTTC
TRBJ2-3 TRBD2 TRBV20-1 NA CSATHPAGVGPDTQYF TGCAGTGCCACTCACCCCGCGGGGGTCGGTCCAGATACGCAGTATTTT